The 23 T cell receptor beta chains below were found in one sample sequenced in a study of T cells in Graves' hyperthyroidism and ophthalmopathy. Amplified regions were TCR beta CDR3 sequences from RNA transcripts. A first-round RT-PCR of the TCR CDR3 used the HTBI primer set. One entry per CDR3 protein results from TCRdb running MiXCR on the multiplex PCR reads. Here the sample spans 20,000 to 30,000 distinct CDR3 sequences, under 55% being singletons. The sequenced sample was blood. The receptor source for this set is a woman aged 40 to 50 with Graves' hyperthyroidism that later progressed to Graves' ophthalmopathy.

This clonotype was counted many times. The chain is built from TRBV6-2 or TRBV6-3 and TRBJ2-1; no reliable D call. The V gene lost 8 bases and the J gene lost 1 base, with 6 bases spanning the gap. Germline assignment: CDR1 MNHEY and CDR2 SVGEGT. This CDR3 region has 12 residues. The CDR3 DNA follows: TGTGCCAGCGGGAATTCCTACAATGAGCAGTTCTTC. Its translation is CASGNSYNEQFF.

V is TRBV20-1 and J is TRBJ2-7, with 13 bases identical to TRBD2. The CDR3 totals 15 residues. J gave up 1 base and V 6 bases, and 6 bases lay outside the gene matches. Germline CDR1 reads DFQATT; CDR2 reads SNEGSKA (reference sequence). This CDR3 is CSALTGLAGSYEQYF. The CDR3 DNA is TGCAGTGCCCTGACGGGACTAGCGGGATCCTACGAGCAGTACTTC.

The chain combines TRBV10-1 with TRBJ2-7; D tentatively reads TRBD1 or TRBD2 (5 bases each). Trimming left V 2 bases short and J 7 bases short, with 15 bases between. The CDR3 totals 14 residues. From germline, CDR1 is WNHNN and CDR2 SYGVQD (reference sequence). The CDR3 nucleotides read TGCGCCAGCAGTGAGGAGGGACCCGCGGAGGAGCAGTACTTC. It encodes CASSEEGPAEEQYF.

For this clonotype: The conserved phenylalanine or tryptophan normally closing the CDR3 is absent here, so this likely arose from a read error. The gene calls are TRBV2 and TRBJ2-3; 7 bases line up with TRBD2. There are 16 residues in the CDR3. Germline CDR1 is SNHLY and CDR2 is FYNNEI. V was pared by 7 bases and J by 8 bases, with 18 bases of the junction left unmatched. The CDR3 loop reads CASIVPGLVERGTQYS. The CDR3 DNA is TGTGCCAGCATTGTACCCGGACTAGTGGAGAGGGGTACGCAGTATTCT.

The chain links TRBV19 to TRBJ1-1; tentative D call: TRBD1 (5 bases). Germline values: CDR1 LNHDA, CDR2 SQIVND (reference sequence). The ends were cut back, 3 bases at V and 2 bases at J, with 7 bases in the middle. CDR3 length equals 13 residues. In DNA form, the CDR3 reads TGTGCCAGTAGTATGGGGCGCAACACTGAAGCTTTCTTT. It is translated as CASSMGRNTEAFF.

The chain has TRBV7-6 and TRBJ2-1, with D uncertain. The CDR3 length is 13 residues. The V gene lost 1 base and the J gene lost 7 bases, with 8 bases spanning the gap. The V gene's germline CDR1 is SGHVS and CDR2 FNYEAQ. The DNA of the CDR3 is TGTGCCAGCAGCTTAGGGGTAGTTAATGAGCAGTTCTTC. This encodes CASSLGVVNEQFF.

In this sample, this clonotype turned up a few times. This CDR3 is CAWTRGGYTGELFF. CDR3 sequence (DNA): TGTGCCTGGACCCGGGGGGGTTACACCGGGGAGCTGTTTTTT. The chain carries TRBV30 and TRBJ2-2; the match to TRBD2 covers 8 bases. The V segment lost 4 bases and the J segment 3 bases; nucleotides outside the gene matches: 4. CDR3 length: 14 amino acids. The germline CDR1 and CDR2 sequences are GTSNPN and SVGIG (reference sequence).

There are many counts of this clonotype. The CDR3 is CASSLTPGLAGGGGELFF. The CDR3 DNA reads as TGTGCCAGCAGCTTAACGCCGGGACTAGCGGGAGGAGGTGGGGAGCTGTTTTTT. The chain employs TRBV7-2 and TRBJ2-2; 15 bases are shared with TRBD2. Trimming at V came to 2 bases and at J to 8 bases, leaving 9 bases not matched to a gene. Germline loops: CDR1 SGHTA, CDR2 FQGNSA. The CDR3 is 18 residues long.

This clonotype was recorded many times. CDR3 region: CASSSPRGSGTDTQYF. DNA for the CDR3: TGTGCCAGCAGTTCCCCTAGAGGGTCCGGCACAGATACGCAGTATTTT. The chain links TRBV28 to TRBJ2-3, with a weak D call TRBD2 (5 bases). The length of the CDR3 is 16 residues. Between the trimmed V and J ends, which lost 4 bases and 1 base, there was a span of 15 bases. Germline CDR1 reads MDHEN; CDR2 reads SYDVKM.

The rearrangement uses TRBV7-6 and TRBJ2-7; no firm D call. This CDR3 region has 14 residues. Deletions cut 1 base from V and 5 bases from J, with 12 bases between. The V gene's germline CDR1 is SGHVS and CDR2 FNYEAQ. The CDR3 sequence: CASSLEEFSHEQYF. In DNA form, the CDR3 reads TGTGCCAGCAGCTTAGAGGAGTTTTCCCACGAGCAGTACTTC.

The CDR3 here is CSARDTRHHTTDTQYF. For the CDR3, the DNA is TGCAGTGCTAGAGACACTAGGCACCATACCACAGATACGCAGTATTTT. The rearrangement joins TRBV20-1 to TRBJ2-3; D might be TRBD2 (5 bases). Germline CDR1 and CDR2: DFQATT and SNEGSKA (reference sequence). This CDR3 has 16 residues. V dropped 0 bases and J dropped 2 bases, with 15 bases sitting between them.

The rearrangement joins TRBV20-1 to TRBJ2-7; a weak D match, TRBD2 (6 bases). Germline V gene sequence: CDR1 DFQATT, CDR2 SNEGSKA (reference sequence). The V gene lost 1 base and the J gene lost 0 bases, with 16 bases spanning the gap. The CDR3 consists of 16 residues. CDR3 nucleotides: TGCAGTGCTAGAGTGGTTGGAGGGGCCTCCTCCTACGAGCAGTACTTC. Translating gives CSARVVGGASSYEQYF.

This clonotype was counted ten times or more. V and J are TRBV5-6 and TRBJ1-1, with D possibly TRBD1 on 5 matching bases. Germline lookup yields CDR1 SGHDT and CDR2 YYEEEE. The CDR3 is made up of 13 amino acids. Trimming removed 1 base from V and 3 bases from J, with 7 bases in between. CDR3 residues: CASSLQTDTEAFF. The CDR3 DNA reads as TGTGCCAGCAGCTTGCAGACAGACACTGAAGCTTTCTTT.

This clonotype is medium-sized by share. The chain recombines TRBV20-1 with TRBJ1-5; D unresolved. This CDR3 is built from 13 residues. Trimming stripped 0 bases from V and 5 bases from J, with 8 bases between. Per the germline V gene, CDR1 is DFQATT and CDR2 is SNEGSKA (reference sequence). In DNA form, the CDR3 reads TGCAGTGCTAGAGATTTGGTTCATCAGCCCCAGCATTTT. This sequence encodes CSARDLVHQPQHF.

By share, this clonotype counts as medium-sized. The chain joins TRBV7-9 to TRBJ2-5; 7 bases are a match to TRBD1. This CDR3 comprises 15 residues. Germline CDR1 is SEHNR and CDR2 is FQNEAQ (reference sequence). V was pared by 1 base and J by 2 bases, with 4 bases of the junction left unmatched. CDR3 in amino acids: CASSLVGTDQETQYF. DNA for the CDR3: TGTGCCAGCAGCTTAGTAGGGACAGATCAAGAGACCCAGTACTTC. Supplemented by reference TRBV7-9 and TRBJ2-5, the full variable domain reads DTGVSQNPRHKITKRGQNVTFRCDPISEHNRLYWYRQTLGQGPEFLTYFQNEAQLEKSRLLSDRFSAERPKGSFSTLEIQRTEQGDSAMYLCASSLVGTDQETQYFGPGTRLLVL.

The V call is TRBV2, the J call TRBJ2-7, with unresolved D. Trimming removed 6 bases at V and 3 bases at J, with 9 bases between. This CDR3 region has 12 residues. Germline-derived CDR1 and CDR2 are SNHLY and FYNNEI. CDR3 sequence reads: CASSFSDYEQYF. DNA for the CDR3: TGTGCCAGCAGCTTCTCAGACTACGAGCAGTACTTC.

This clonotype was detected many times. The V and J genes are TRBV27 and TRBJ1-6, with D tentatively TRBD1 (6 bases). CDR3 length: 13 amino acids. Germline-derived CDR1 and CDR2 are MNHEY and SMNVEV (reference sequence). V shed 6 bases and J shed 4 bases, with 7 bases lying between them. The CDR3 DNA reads TGTGCCAGCAGGGACAGTTATAATTCACCCCTCCACTTT. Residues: CASRDSYNSPLHF.

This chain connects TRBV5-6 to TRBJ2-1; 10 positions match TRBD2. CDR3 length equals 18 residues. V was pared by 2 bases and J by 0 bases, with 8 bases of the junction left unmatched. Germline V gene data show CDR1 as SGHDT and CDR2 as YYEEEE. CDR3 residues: CASSLFFASGSSYNEQFF. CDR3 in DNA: TGTGCCAGCAGCTTATTTTTCGCTAGCGGGAGCTCCTACAATGAGCAGTTCTTC.

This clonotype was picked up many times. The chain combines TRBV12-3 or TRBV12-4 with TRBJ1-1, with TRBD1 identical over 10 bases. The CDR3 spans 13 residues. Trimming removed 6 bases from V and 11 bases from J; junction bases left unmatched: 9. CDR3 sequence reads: CASRYPGQGLAFF. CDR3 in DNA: TGTGCCAGCAGATACCCGGGACAGGGGTTGGCTTTCTTT.

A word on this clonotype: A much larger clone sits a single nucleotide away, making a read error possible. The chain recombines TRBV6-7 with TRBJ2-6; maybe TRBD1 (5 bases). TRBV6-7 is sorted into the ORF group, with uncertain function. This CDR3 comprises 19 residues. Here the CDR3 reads CAREIPHSYNLSGANVPTF. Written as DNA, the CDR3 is TGTGCCAGAGAAATACCCCACAGCTACAACCTCTCTGGGGCCAACGTCCCGACTTTC.

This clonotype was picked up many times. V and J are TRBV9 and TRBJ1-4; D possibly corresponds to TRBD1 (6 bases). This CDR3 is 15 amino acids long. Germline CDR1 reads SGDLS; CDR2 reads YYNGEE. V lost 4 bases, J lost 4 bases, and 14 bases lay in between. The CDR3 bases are TGTGCCAGCAGCACCGGAGGGGGGCGTAATGAAAAACTGTTTTTT. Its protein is CASSTGGGRNEKLFF.

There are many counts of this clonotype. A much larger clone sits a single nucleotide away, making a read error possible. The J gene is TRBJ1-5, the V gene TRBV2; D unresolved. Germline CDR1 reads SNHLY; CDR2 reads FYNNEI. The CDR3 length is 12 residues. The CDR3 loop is CASSDRYQPQRF. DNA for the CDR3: TGTGCCAGCAGTGACAGATATCAGCCCCAGCGTTTT.

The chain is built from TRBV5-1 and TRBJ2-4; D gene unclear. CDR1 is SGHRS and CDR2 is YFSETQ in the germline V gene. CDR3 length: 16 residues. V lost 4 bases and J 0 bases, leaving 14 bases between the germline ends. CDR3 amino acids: CASSVGSGLAKNIQYF. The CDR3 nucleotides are TGCGCCAGCAGCGTTGGAAGTGGGCTAGCCAAAAACATTCAGTACTTC.